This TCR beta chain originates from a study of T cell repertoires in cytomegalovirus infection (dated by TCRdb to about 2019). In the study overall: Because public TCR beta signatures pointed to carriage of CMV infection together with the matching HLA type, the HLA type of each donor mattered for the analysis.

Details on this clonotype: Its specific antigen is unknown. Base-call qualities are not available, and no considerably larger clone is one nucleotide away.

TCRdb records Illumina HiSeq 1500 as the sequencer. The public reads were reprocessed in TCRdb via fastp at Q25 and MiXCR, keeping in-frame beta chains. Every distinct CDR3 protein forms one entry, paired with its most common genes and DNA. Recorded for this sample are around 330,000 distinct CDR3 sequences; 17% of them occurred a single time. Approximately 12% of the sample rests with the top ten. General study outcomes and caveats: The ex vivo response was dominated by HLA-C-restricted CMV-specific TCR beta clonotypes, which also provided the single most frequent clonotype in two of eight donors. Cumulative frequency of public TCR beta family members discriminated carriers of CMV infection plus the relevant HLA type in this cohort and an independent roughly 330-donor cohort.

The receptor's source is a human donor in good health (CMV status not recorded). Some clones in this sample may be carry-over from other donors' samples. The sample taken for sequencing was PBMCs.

Here is the DNA: TGTGCCAGCGGCTGGCTAGTCACAGATACGCAGTATTTT. Translated, it gives CASGWLVTDTQYF. The chain was built from TRBV6-2 or TRBV6-3 and TRBJ2-3; the D gene assignment is ambiguous. V sheds 8 bases and J sheds 2 bases, leaving 11 bases between their ends. The CDR3 numbers 13 residues from cysteine through phenylalanine. Of the read, only the CDR3 DNA is kept; its 39 bases are in frame from base 1. CDR1 and CDR2, per the germline V gene, are MNHEY and SVGEGT.